This T cell receptor beta chain was recorded in a study of blood T cell repertoires in COVID-19. About the study: Acute-phase and convalescent COVID-19 samples originated in the United States, Italy and Spain. Nucleic acid was either cDNA or gDNA, and it came from T cells, B-cell-depleted T cells, or PBMCs.

The CDR3 spans 16 residues. V was pared by 2 bases and J by 0 bases, with 7 bases of the junction left unmatched. Germline V gene sequence: CDR1 GTSNPN, CDR2 SVGIG (reference sequence). As handled by the study authors: The authors estimated nucleated cell counts from reference gene primer amplification. Libraries were prepared by immunoSEQ multiplex PCR; TCRdb keeps only in-frame clonotypes and omits some of them. D and trimming were read from the DNA, whereas the V and J calls and clone size are those reported in that table. The table lists a few hundred thousand clones, approximately 85% of them singletons.

The clonotype was recovered from a man aged 50-59 years with active or convalescent COVID-19. The sequencing sample was made of peripheral blood. The V call is TRBV30, the J call TRBJ2-3, with TRBD2 identical over 8 bases. The CDR3 nucleotides read TGTGCCTGGAGTCCTGGGACTAGTCCTAGCACAGATACGCAGTATTTT. The encoded protein is CAWSPGTSPSTDTQYF.